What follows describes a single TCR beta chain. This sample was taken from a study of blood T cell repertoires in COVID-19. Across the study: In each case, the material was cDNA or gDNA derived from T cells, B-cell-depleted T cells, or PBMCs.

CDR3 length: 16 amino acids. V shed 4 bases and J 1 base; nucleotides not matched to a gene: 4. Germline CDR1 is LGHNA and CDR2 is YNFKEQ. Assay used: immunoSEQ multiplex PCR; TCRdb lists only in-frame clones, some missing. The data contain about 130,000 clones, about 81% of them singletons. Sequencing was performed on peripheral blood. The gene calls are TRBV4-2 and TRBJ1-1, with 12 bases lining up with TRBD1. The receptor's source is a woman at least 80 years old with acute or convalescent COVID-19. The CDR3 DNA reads TGTGCCAGCAGCCCCGGGACAGGGGGCGAGAACACTGAAGCTTTCTTT. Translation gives CASSPGTGGENTEAFF.